This T cell receptor (beta chain) was captured by sequencing in a study of cytomegalovirus exposure and HLA in healthy donors. Researchers ran the PCR with 60 Vbeta and 13 Jbeta primers. Produced via immunoSEQ multiplex PCR; TCRdb's table is partial and in-frame only. This table has 150,000 to 200,000 clones, around 75% appearing once. Study-wide findings and caveats: The authors enumerated over 150 TCR beta chains as linked to cytomegalovirus.

This clone has just a few counts. The antigen is unknown. This CDR3 spans 19 amino acids. Germline V gives CDR1 MNHEY, CDR2 SMNVEV (reference sequence). With V trimmed by 2 bases and J by 0 bases, 10 bases remained unmatched. The chain carries TRBV27 and TRBJ2-3; 11 bases agree with TRBD2. The sequenced sample consisted of PBMCs. This sequence originates from a man between 18 and 29 years old in good health and CMV-seropositive. The CDR3 reads CASSLEGAGTSGSTDTQYF. CDR3 sequence (DNA): TGTGCCAGCAGTTTAGAAGGAGCAGGGACTAGCGGTAGCACAGATACGCAGTATTTT.